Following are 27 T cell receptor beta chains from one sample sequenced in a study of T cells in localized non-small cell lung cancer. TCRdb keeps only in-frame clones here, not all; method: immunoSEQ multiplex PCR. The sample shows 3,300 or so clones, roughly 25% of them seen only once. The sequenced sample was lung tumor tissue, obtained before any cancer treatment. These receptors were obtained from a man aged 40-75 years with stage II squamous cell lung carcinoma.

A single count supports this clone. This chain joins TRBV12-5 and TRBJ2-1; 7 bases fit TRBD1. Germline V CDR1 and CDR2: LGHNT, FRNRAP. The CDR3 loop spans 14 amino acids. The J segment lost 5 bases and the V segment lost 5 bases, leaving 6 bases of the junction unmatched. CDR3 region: CASGVGTVHNEQFF. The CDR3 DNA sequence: TGTGCTAGTGGTGTTGGGACAGTACACAATGAGCAGTTCTTC.

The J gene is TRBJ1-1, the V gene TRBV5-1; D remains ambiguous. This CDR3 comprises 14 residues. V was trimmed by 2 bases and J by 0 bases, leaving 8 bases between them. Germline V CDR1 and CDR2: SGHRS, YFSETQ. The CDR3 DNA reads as TGCGCCAGCAGCTTTGGCAGGATGAACACTGAAGCTTTCTTT. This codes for CASSFGRMNTEAFF.

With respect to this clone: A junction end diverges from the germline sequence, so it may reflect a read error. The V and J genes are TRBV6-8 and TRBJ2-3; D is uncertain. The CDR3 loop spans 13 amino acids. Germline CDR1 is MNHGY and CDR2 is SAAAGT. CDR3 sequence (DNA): TGTGCCATCAGTGCGGTCTCAGCAGATACGCAGTATTTT. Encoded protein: CAISAVSADTQYF.

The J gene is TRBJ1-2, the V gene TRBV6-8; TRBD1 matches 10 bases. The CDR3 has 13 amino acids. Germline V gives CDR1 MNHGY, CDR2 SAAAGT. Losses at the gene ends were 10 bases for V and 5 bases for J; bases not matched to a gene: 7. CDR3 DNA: TGTGCCACCTCGGACAGGGGGGGGTATGGCTACACCTTC. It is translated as CATSDRGGYGYTF.

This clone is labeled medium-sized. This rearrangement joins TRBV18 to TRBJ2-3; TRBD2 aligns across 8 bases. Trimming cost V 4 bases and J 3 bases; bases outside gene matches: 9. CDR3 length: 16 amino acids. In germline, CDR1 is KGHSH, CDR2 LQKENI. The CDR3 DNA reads TGTGCCAGCTCACTTGGCGGGGGGTCTTTGACAGATACGCAGTATTTT. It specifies CASSLGGGSLTDTQYF.

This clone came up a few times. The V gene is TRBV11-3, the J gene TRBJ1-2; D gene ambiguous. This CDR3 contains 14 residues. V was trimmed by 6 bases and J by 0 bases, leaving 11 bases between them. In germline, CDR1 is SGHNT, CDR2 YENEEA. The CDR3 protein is CASSRPAANYGYTF. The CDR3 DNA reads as TGTGCCAGCAGTCGACCGGCGGCTAACTATGGCTACACCTTC.

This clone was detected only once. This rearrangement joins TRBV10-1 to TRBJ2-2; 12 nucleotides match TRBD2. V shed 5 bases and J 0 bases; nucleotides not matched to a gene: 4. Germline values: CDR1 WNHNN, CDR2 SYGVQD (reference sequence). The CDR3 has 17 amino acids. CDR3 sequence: CASSTGLAGSNTGELFF. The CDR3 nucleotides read TGCGCCAGCAGTACCGGACTAGCGGGGTCGAACACCGGGGAGCTGTTTTTT.

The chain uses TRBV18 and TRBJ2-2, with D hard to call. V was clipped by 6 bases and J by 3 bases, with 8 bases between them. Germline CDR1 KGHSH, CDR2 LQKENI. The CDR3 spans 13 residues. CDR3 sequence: CASSPGDTGELFF. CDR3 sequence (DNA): TGTGCCAGCTCCCCGGGCGACACCGGGGAGCTGTTTTTT.

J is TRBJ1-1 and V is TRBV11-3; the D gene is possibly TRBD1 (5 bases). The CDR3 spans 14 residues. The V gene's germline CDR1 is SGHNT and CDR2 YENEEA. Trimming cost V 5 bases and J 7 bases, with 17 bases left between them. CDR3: CASSGNRRGGEAFF. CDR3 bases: TGTGCCAGCAGCGGAAACCGCCGCGGGGGTGAAGCTTTCTTT.

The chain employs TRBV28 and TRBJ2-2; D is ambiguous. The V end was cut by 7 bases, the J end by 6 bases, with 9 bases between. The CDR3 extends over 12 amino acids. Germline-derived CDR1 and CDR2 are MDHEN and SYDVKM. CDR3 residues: CASNNKAGELFF. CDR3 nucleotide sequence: TGTGCCAGCAACAATAAGGCCGGGGAGCTGTTTTTT.

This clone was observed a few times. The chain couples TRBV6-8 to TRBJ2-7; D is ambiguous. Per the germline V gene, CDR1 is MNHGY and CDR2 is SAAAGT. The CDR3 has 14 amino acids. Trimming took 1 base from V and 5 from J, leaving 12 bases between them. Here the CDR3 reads CASSYWQSIHEQYF. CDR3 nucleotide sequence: TGTGCCAGCAGTTACTGGCAATCCATCCACGAGCAGTACTTC.

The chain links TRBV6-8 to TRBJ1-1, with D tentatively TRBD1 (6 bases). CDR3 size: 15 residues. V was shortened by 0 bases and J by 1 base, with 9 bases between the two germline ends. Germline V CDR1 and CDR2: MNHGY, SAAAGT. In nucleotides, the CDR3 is TGTGCCAGCAGTTACTCGAGGGGGGCGAACACTGAAGCTTTCTTT. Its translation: CASSYSRGANTEAFF.

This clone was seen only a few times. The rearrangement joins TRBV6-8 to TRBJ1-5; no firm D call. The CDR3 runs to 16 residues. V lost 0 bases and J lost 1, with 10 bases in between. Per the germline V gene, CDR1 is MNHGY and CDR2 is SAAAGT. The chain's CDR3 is CASSYSIGQSNQPQHF. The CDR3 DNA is TGTGCCAGCAGTTACTCGATCGGGCAAAGCAATCAGCCCCAGCATTTT.

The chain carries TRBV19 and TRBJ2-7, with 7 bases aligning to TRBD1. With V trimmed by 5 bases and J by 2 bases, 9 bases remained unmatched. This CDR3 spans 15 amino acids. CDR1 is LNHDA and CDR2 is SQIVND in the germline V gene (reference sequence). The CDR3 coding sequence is TGTGCCAGTAGTCAAATCCCGACAGGGACCTACGAGCAGTACTTC. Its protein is CASSQIPTGTYEQYF.

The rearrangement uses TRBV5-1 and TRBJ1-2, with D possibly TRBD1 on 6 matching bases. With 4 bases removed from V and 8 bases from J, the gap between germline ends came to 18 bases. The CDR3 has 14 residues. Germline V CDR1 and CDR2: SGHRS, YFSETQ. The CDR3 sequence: CASSPVGQIEGYTF. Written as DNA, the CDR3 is TGCGCCAGCAGCCCGGTCGGACAGATTGAAGGCTACACCTTC. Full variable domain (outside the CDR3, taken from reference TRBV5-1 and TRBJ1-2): KAGVTQTPRYLIKTRGQQVTLSCSPISGHRSVSWYQQTPGQGLQFLFEYFSETQRNKGNFPGRFSGRQFSNSRSEMNVSTLELGDSALYLCASSPVGQIEGYTFGSGTRLTVV.

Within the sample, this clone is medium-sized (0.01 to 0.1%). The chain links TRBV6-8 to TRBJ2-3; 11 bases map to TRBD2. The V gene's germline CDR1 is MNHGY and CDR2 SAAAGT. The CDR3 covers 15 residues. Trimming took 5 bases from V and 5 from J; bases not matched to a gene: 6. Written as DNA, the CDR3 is TGTGCCAGCAGTACCCCTAGCGGGGGGCAAGATACGCAGTATTTT. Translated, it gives CASSTPSGGQDTQYF.

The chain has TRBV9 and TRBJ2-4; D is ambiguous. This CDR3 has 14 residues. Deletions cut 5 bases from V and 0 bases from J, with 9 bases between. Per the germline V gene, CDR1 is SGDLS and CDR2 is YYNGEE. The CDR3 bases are TGTGCCAGCAGGAGGTCGCTAGCCAAAAACATTCAGTACTTC. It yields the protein CASRRSLAKNIQYF.

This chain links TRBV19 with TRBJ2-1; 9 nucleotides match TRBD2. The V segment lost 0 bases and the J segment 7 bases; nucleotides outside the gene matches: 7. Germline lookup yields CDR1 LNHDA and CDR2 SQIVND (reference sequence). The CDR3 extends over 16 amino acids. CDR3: CASSIELSGGQNEQFF. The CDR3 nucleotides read TGTGCCAGTAGTATAGAACTCAGCGGGGGGCAGAATGAGCAGTTCTTC.

CDR3 nucleotide sequence: TGTGCCAGCCTAGAGAACAGGAACACTGAAGCTTTCTTT. Encoded protein: CASLENRNTEAFF. The chain employs TRBV18 and TRBJ1-1; D not certain. Trimming stripped 8 bases from V and 1 base from J, with 11 bases between. The CDR3 has 13 residues. Per the germline V gene, CDR1 is KGHSH and CDR2 is LQKENI.

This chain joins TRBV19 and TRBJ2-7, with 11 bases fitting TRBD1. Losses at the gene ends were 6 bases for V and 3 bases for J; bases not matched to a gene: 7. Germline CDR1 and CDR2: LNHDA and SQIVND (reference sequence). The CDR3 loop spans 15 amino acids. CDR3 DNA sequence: TGTGCCAGTAGCGCCGGGACAGGGGGGTTCTACGAGCAGTACTTC. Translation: CASSAGTGGFYEQYF.

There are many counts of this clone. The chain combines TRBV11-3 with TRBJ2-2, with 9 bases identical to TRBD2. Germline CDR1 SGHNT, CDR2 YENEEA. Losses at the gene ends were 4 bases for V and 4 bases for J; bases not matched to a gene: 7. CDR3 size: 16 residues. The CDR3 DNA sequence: TGTGCCAGCAGCTCTAGCGGGGTGCGAGGCACCGGGGAGCTGTTTTTT. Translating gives CASSSSGVRGTGELFF.

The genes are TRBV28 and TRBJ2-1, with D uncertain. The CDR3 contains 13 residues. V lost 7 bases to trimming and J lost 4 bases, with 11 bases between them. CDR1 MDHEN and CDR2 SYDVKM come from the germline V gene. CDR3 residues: CASTSVVYNEQFF. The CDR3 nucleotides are TGTGCCAGCACCTCTGTTGTATACAATGAGCAGTTCTTC.

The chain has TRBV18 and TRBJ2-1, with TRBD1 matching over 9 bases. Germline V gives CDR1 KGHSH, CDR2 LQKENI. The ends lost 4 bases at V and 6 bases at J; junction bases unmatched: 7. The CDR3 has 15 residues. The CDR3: CASSLQQGAGNEQFF. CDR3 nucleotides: TGTGCCAGCTCACTACAACAGGGGGCTGGCAATGAGCAGTTCTTC.

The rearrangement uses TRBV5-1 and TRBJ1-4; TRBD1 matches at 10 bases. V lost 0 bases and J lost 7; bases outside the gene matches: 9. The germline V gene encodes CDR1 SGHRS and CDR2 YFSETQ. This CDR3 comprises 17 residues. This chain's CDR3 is CASSLVPSTGGGEKLFF. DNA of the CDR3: TGCGCCAGCAGCTTGGTTCCCTCGACAGGGGGCGGTGAAAAACTGTTTTTT.

For the CDR3, the DNA is TGCGCCAGCAGCAGGGCTGACGGTGAAGAGACCCAGTACTTC. Translated, it gives CASSRADGEETQYF. This chain links TRBV5-1 with TRBJ2-5; unclear D gene. This CDR3 has 14 amino acids. Germline V lookup: CDR1 SGHRS, CDR2 YFSETQ. V lost 4 bases, J lost 3 bases, and 13 bases lay in between.

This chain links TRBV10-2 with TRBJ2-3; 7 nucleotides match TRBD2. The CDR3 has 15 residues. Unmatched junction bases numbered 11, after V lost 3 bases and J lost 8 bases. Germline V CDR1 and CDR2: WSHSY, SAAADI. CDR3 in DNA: TGCGCCAGCAGTGAAGACGGGGGGTCGGCGGGTACGCAGTATTTT. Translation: CASSEDGGSAGTQYF.

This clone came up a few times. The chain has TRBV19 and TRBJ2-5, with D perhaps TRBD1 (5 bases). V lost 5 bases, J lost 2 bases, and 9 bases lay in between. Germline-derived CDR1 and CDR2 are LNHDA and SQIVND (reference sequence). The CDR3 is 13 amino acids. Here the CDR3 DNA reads TGTGCCAGTAGTGTGACAGCACAAGAGACCCAGTACTTC. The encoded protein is CASSVTAQETQYF.